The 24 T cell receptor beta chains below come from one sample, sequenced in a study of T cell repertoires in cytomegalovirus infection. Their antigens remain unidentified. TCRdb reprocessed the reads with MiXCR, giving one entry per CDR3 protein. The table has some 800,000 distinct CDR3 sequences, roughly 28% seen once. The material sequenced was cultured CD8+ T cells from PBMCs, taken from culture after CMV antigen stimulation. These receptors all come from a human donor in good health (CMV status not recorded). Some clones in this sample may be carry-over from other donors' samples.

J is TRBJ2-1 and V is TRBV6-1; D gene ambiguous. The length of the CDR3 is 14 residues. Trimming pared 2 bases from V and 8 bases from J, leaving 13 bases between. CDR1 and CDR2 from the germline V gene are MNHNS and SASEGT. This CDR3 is CASSEFSSIHEQFF. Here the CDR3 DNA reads TGTGCCAGCAGTGAATTTTCTAGTATCCATGAGCAGTTCTTC.

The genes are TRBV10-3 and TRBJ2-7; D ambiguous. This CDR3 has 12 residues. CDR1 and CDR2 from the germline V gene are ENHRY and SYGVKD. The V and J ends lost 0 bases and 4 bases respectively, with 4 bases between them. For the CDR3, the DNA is TGTGCCATCAGTGAGTCGCGTTACGAGCAGTACGTC. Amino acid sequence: CAISESRYEQYV.

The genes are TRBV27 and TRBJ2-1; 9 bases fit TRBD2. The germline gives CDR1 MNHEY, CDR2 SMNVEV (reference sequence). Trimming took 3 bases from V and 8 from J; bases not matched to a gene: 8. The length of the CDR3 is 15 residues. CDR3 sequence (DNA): TGTGCCAGCAGTTTGAGGCGGGGGGGCCTGGATGAGCAGTTCTTC. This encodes CASSLRRGGLDEQFF.

The CDR3 reads CASSETFMNTEAFF. CDR3 sequence (DNA): TGTGCCAGCAGTGAAACGTTTATGAACACTGAAGCTTTCTTT. The genes are TRBV2 and TRBJ1-1; D unclear. V dropped 2 bases and J dropped 0 bases, with 7 bases sitting between them. The CDR3 is 14 amino acids. The germline V gene encodes CDR1 SNHLY and CDR2 FYNNEI.

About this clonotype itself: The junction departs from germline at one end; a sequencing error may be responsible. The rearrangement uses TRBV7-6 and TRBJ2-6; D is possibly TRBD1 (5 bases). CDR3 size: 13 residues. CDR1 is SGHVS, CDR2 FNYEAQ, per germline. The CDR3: CASSLAGVNVLTF. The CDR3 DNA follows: TGTGCCAGCAGCTTAGCAGGGGTCAACGTCCTGACTTTC.

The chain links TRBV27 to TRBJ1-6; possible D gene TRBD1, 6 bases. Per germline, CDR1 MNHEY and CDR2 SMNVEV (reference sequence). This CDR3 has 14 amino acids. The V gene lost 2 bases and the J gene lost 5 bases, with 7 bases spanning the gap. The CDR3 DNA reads TGTGCCAGCAGTTTACACAGGGATAATTCACCCCTCCACTTT. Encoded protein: CASSLHRDNSPLHF.

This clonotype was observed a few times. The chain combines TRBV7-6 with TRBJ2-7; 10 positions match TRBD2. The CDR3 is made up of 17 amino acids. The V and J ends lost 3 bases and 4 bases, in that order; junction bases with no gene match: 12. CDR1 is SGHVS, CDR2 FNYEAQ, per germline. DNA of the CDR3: TGTGCCAGCAGCTTCCTAGCGGGGGCGACCGCGGGGTACGAGCAGTACTTC. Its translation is CASSFLAGATAGYEQYF.

The DNA of the CDR3 is TGCGCCAGCAGCCACCGGGGGGCAAGCGGGGCTCCCACAGATACGCAGTATTTT. It yields the protein CASSHRGASGAPTDTQYF. This sequence joins TRBV4-1 and TRBJ2-3; tentative D call: TRBD2 (7 bases). Germline CDR1 MGHRA, CDR2 YSYEKL. Trimming stripped 3 bases from V and 2 bases from J, with 21 bases between. The CDR3 runs 18 residues.

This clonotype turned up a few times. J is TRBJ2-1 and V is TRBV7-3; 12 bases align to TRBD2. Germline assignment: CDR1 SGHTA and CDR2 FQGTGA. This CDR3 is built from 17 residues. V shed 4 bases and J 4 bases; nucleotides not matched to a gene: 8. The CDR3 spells CASSSPSGGANYNEQFF. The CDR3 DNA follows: TGTGCCAGCAGCTCTCCTAGCGGGGGGGCCAATTACAATGAGCAGTTCTTC.

The CDR3 nucleotides read TGTGCCAGCAGCTTTCTCCTGGAGGTTGCTTTCTTT. This codes for CASSFLLEVAFF. This sequence joins TRBV7-2 and TRBJ1-1; no reliable D call. V shed 3 bases and J shed 11 bases, with 13 bases lying between them. This CDR3 region has 12 residues. Per germline, CDR1 SGHTA and CDR2 FQGNSA.

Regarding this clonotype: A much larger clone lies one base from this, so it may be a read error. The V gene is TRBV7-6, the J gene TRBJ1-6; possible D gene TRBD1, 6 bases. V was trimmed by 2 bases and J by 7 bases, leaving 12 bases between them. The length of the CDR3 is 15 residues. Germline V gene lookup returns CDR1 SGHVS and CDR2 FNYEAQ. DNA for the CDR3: TGTGCCAGCAGCTTAAGTGGGGGCTCCAATTCACCCCTCCACTTT. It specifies CASSLSGGSNSPLHF.

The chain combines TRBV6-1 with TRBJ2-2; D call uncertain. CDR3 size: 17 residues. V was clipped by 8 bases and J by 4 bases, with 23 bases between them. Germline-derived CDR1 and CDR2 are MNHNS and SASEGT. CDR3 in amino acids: CASSRRAPPEGTGELFF. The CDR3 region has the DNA TGTGCCAGCTCTCGTCGGGCTCCCCCAGAAGGCACCGGGGAGCTGTTTTTT.

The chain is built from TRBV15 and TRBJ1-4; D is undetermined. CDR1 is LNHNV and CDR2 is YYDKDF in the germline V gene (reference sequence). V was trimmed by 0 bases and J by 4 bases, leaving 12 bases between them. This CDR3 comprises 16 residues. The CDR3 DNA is TGTGCCACCAGCAGAGATCAAGGCAGCCATAATGAAAAACTGTTTTTT. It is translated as CATSRDQGSHNEKLFF.

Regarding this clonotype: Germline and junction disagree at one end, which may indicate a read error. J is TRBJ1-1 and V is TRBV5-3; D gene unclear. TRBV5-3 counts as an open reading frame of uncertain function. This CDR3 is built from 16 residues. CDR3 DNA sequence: TGTGCCAGCAGCTTGGAAGAATGGGGATACAACACTGAAGCTTTCTTT. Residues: CASSLEEWGYNTEAFF.

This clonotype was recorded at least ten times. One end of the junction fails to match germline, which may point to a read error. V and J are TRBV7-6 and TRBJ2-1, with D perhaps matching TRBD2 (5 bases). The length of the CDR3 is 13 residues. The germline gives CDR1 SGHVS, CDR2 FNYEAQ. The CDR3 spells CASSLARYNEQFF. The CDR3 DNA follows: TGTGCCAGCAGCCTAGCCCGGTACAATGAGCAGTTCTTC.

DNA for the CDR3: TGTGCCAGCAGTTTATCCGGGACAGGGGCAGAGGGAGCTTTCTTT. Protein product: CASSLSGTGAEGAFF. This rearrangement joins TRBV27 to TRBJ1-1; 10 bases match TRBD1. Trimming took 0 bases from V and 10 from J; bases not matched to a gene: 8. The CDR3 sequence is 15 residues long. The germline gives CDR1 MNHEY, CDR2 SMNVEV (reference sequence).

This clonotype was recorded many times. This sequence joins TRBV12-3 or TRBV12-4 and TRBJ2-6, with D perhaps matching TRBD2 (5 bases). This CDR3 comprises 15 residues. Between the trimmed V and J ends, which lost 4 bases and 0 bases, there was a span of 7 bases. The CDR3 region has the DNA TGTGCCAGCAGTTCTCGGGACTCTGGGGCCAACGTCCTGACTTTC. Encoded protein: CASSSRDSGANVLTF.

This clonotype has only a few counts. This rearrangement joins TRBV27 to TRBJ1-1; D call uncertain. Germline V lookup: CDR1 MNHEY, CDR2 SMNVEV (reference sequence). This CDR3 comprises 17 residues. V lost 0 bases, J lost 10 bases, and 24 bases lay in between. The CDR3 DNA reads TGTGCCAGCAGTTTATCGCCGCTTACGCTAAACACTGATGGAGCTTTCTTT. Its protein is CASSLSPLTLNTDGAFF.

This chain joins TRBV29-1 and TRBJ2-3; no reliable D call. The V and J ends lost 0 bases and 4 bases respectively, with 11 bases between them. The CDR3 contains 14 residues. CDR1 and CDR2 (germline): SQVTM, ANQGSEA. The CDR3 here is CSVEDPRVPDTQYF. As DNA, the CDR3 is TGCAGCGTTGAAGATCCAAGGGTGCCAGATACGCAGTATTTT.

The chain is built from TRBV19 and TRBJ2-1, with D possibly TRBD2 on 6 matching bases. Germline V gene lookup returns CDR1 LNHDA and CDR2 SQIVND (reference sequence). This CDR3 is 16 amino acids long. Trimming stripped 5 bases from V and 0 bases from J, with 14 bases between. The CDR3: CASSPMGLISYNEQFF. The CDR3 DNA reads TGTGCCAGTAGTCCGATGGGACTGATCTCCTACAATGAGCAGTTCTTC. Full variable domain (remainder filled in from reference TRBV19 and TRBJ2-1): DGGITQSPKYLFRKEGQNVTLSCEQNLNHDAMYWYRQDPGQGLRLIYYSQIVNDFQKGDIAEGYSVSREKKESFPLTVTSAQKNPTAFYLCASSPMGLISYNEQFFGPGTRLTVL.

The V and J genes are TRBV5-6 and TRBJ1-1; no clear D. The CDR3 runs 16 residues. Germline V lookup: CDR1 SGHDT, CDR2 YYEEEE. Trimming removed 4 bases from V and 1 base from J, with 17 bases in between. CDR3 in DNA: TGTGCCAGCAGCAACGAAAACCTGACTGGGAACACTGAAGCTTTCTTT. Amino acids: CASSNENLTGNTEAFF.

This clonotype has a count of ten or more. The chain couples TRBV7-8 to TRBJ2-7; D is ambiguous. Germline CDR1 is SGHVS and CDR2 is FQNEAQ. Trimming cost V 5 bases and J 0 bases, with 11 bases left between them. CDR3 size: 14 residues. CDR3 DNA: TGTGCCAGCAGCCCCGGACGGGCCTCCTACGAGCAGTACTTC. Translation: CASSPGRASYEQYF.

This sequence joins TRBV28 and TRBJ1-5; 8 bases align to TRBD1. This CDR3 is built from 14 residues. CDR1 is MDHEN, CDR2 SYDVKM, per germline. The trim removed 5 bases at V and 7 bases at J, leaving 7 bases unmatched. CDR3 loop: CASSVRTGYQPQHF. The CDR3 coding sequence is TGTGCCAGCAGTGTCAGGACAGGGTACCAGCCCCAGCATTTT.

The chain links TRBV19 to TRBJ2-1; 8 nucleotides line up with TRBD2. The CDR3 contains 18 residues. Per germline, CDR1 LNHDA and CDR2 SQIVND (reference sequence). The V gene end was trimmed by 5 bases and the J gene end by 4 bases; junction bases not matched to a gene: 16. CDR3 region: CASSLLALRGAPYNEQFF. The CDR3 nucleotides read TGTGCCAGTAGTCTACTAGCGTTGCGGGGGGCACCATACAATGAGCAGTTCTTC. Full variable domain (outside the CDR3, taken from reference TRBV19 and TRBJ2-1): DGGITQSPKYLFRKEGQNVTLSCEQNLNHDAMYWYRQDPGQGLRLIYYSQIVNDFQKGDIAEGYSVSREKKESFPLTVTSAQKNPTAFYLCASSLLALRGAPYNEQFFGPGTRLTVL.